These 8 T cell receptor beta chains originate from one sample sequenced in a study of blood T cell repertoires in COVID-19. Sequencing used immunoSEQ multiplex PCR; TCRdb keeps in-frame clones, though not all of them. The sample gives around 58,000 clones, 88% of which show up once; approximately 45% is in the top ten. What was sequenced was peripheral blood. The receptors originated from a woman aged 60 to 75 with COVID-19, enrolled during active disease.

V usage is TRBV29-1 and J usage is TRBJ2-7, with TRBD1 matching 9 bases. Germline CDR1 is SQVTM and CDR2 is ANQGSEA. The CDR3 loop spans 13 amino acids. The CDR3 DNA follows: TGCGGTACCTCGGGACAGGGTGACTACGAGCAGTACTTC. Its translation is CGTSGQGDYEQYF.

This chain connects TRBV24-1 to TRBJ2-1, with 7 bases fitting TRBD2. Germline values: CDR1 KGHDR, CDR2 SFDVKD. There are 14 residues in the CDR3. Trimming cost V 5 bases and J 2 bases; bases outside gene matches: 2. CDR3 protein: CATSGRGAYNEQFF. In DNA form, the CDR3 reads TGTGCCACCAGTGGCCGGGGGGCCTACAATGAGCAGTTCTTC.

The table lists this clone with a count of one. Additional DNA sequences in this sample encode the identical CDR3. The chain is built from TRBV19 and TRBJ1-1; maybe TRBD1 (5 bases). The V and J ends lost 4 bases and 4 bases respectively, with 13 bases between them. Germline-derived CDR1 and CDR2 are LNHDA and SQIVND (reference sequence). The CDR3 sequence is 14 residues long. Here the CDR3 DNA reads TGTGCCAGTAGTACAAGGGGAGCGGGCACTGAAGCTTTCTTT. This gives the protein CASSTRGAGTEAFF. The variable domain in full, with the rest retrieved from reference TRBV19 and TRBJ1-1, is DGGITQSPKYLFRKEGQNVTLSCEQNLNHDAMYWYRQDPGQGLRLIYYSQIVNDFQKGDIAEGYSVSREKKESFPLTVTSAQKNPTAFYLCASSTRGAGTEAFFGQGTRLTVV.

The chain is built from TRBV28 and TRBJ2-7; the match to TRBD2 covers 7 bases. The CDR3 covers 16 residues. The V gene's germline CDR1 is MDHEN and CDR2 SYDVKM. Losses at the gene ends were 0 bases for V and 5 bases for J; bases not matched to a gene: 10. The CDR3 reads CASSLWGRGGTHEQYF. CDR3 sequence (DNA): TGTGCCAGCAGTTTATGGGGCCGGGGAGGGACCCACGAGCAGTACTTC. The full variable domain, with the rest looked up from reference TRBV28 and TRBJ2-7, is DVKVTQSSRYLVKRTGEKVFLECVQDMDHENMFWYRQDPGLGLRLIYFSYDVKMKEKGDIPEGYSVSREKKERFSLILESASTNQTSMYLCASSLWGRGGTHEQYFGPGTRLTVT.

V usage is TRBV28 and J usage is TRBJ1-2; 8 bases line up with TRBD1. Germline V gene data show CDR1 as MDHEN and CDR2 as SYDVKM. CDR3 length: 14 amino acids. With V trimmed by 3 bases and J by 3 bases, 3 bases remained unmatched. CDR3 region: CASSFSGGDYGYTF. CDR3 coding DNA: TGTGCCAGCAGTTTCTCAGGGGGCGACTATGGCTACACCTTC.

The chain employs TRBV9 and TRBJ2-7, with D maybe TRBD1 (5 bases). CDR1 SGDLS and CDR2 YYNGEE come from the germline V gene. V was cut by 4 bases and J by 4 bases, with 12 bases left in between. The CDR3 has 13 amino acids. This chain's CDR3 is CASSPDPGYEQYF. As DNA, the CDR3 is TGTGCCAGCAGCCCAGACCCAGGGTACGAGCAGTACTTC.

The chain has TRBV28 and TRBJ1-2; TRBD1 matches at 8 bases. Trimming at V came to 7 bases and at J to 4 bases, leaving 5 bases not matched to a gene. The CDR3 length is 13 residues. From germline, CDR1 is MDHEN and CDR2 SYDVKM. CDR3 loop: CASNPGGSYGYTF. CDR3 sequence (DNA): TGTGCCAGCAATCCAGGGGGCTCCTATGGCTACACCTTC.

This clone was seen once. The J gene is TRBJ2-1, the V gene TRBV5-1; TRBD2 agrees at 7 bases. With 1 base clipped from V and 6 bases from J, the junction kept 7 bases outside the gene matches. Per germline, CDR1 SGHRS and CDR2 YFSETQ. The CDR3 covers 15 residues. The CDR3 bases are TGCGCCAGCAGCTTGTTACAGCGGGGAACCAATGAGCAGTTCTTC. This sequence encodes CASSLLQRGTNEQFF.